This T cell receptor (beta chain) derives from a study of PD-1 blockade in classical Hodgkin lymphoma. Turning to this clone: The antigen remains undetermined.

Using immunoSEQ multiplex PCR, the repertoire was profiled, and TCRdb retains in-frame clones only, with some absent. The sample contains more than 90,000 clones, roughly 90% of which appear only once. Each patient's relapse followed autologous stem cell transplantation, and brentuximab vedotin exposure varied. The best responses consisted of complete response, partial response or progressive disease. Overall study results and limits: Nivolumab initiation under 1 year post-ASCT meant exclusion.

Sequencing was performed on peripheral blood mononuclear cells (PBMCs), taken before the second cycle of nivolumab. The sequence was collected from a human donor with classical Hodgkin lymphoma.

CDR3 sequence (DNA): TGTGCCAGCAGCTTCTGGACAGGGGCTAATCAGCCCCAGCATTTT. Translation gives CASSFWTGANQPQHF. This sequence joins TRBV7-8 and TRBJ1-5, with TRBD1 matching 9 bases. CDR3 length equals 15 residues. CDR1 and CDR2 (germline): SGHVS, FQNEAQ. V was pared by 3 bases and J by 4 bases, with 4 bases of the junction left unmatched.